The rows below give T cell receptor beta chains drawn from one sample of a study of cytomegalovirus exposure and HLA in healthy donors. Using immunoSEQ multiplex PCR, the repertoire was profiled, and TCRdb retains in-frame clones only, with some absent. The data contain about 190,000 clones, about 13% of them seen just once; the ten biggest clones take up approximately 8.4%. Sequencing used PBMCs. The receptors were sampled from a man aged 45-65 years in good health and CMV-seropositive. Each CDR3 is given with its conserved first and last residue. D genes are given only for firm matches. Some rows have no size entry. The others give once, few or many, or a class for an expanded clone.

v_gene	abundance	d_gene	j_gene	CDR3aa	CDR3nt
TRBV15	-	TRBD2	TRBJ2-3	CATSTTGLADDTQYF	TGTGCCACCAGCACAACGGGACTAGCGGACGATACGCAGTATTTT
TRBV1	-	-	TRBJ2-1	CTSSQGVGAGKSSYNEQFF	TGCACCAGCAGCCAAGGGGTCGGGGCGGGGAAAAGCTCCTACAATGAGCAGTTCTTC
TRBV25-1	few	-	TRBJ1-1	CASSRGLNTEAFF	TGTGCCAGCAGCCGGGGTCTGAACACTGAAGCTTTCTTT
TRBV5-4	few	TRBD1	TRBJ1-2	CASTPDRAYGYTF	TGTGCCAGCACCCCGGACAGGGCTTATGGCTACACCTTC
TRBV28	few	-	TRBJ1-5	CASTPVGGGSNQPQHF	TGTGCCAGCACCCCGGTGGGGGGAGGCAGCAATCAGCCCCAGCATTTT
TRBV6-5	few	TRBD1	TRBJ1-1	CASSKGGPNTEAFF	TGTGCCAGCAGCAAAGGGGGCCCAAACACTGAAGCTTTCTTT
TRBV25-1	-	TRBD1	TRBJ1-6	CASRSGTANSPLHF	TGTGCCAGCAGATCCGGGACAGCTAATTCACCCCTCCACTTT
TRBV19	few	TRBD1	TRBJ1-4	CASKTGAREKLFF	TGTGCCAGTAAGACAGGGGCACGAGAAAAACTGTTTTTT
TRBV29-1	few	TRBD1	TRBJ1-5	CSVANQGVGNQPQHF	TGCAGCGTTGCCAACCAGGGGGTGGGCAATCAGCCCCAGCATTTT
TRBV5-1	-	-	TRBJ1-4	CASSRAWEKLFF	TGCGCCAGCAGCCGCGCGTGGGAAAAACTGTTTTTT
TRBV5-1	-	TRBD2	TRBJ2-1	CASSSGGNSYNEQFF	TGCGCCAGCAGCAGCGGGGGGAACTCCTACAATGAGCAGTTCTTC
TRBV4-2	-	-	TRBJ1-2	CASSQIGRGSFRGYTF	TGTGCCAGCAGCCAAATTGGCAGGGGCTCGTTTCGAGGCTACACCTTC
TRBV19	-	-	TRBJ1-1	CASSIKVQVNTEAFF	TGTGCCAGTAGTATAAAGGTTCAGGTGAACACTGAAGCTTTCTTT
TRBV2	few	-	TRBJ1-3	CASSEGENTIYF	TGTGCCAGCAGTGAAGGGGAGAACACCATATATTTT
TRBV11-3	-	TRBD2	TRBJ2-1	CASSSIRTSGGFNEQFF	TGTGCCAGCAGCAGCATCAGGACTAGCGGGGGGTTCAATGAGCAGTTCTTC
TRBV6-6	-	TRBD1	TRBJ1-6	CASSYSTGDSPLHF	TGTGCCAGCAGTTACTCGACAGGGGATTCACCCCTCCACTTT
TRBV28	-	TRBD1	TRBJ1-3	CASRQNRGLQNTIYF	TGTGCCAGCAGACAAAACAGGGGGCTTCAAAACACCATATATTTT
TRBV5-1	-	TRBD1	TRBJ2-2	CASGHSQTGTGGELFF	TGCGCCAGCGGCCATTCCCAGACAGGGACCGGCGGGGAGCTGTTTTTT
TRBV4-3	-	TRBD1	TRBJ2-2	CASSQGTGAVTGELFF	TGCGCCAGCAGCCAAGGGACAGGGGCAGTCACCGGGGAGCTGTTTTTT
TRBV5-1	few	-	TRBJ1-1	CASSQGSRGTEAFF	TGCGCCAGCAGCCAAGGGTCCCGGGGCACTGAAGCTTTCTTT
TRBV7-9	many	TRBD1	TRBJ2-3	CASSHDRGREDTQYF	TGTGCCAGCAGCCACGACAGGGGGCGGGAAGATACGCAGTATTTT
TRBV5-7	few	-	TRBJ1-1	CASSLDGQREAFF	TGTGCCAGCAGCTTGGACGGACAGAGGGAAGCTTTCTTT
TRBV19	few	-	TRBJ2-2	CASSIGSTGELFF	TGTGCCAGTAGTATTGGGAGTACCGGGGAGCTGTTTTTT
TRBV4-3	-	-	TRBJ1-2	CASSQPGYGYTF	TGCGCCAGCAGCCAACCAGGTTATGGCTACACCTTC
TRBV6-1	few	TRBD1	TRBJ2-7	CASSTSGTGANEQYF	TGTGCCAGCAGCACTTCGGGGACAGGGGCTAACGAGCAGTACTTC
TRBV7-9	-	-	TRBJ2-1	CASSLANNEQFF	TGTGCCAGCAGCTTAGCTAACAATGAGCAGTTCTTC
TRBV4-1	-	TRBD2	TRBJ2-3	CASSQDASGGIAQYF	TGCGCCAGCAGCCAAGATGCTAGCGGGGGGATAGCGCAGTATTTT
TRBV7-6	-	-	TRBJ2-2	CASSSGSSPNTGELFF	TGTGCCAGCAGCTCTGGAAGTAGCCCGAACACCGGGGAGCTGTTTTTT
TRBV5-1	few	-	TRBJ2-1	CASSLSLNYNEQFF	TGCGCCAGCAGCTTGTCACTAAACTACAATGAGCAGTTCTTC
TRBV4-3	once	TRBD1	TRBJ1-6	CASSQRQGASSPLHF	TGCGCCAGCAGCCAACGACAGGGGGCATCGTCACCCCTCCACTTT
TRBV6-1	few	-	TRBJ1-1	CASSEIRGTEAFF	TGTGCCAGCAGTGAAATCAGGGGAACTGAAGCTTTCTTT
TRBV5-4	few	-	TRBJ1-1	CASSPSLTGNTEAFF	TGTGCCAGCAGCCCAAGTTTGACAGGGAACACTGAAGCTTTCTTT
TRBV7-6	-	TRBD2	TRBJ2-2	CASSPNLAGAANTGELFF	TGTGCCAGCAGCCCTAATCTAGCGGGGGCTGCGAACACCGGGGAGCTGTTTTTT
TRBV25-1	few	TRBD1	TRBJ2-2	CASSATGASGELFF	TGTGCCAGCAGTGCGACAGGGGCCTCCGGGGAGCTGTTTTTT
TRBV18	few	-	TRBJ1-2	CASSPTRGTDGYTF	TGTGCCAGCTCACCAACCCGCGGGACGGATGGCTACACCTTC
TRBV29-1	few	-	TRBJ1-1	CSVVSDHTEAFF	TGCAGCGTTGTGTCAGATCACACTGAAGCTTTCTTT
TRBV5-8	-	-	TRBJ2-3	CASSSYDTQYF	TGTGCCAGCAGCTCTTATGATACGCAGTATTTT
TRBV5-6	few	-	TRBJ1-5	CASSLGREGQPQHF	TGTGCCAGCAGCTTGGGGAGGGAGGGTCAGCCCCAGCATTTT
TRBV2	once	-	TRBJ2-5	CASSGQMQETQYF	TGTGCCAGCAGTGGACAGATGCAAGAGACCCAGTACTTC
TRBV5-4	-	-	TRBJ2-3	CASSTGTADTQYF	TGTGCCAGCAGTACCGGGACTGCAGATACGCAGTATTTT
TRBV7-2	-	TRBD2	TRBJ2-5	CASSLSLAGAGLETQYF	TGTGCCAGCAGCTTAAGCCTAGCGGGGGCGGGCTTAGAGACCCAGTACTTC
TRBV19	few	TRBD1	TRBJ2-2	CASSWGRGRSGELFF	TGTGCCAGTTCATGGGGCAGGGGGCGTTCCGGGGAGCTGTTTTTT
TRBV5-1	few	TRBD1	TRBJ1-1	CASSPSLGTGRTEAFF	TGCGCCAGCAGCCCCTCTTTGGGGACAGGGAGGACTGAAGCTTTCTTT
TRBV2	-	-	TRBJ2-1	CALSRGPYNEQFF	TGTGCCTTGAGTCGCGGCCCCTACAATGAGCAGTTCTTC
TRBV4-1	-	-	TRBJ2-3	CASSQDAIWTDTQYF	TGCGCCAGCAGCCAAGATGCGATTTGGACAGATACGCAGTATTTT
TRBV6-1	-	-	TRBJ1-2	CASSEGLRVVGYTF	TGTGCCAGCAGTGAAGGCTTGAGGGTTGTGGGCTACACCTTC
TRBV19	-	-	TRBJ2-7	CASSIKGDFSYEQYF	TGTGCCAGTAGTATAAAGGGAGATTTCTCCTACGAGCAGTACTTC
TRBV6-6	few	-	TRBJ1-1	CASSQGVNTEAFF	TGTGCCAGCAGTCAGGGCGTGAACACTGAAGCTTTCTTT
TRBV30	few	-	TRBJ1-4	CALNSVSTNEKLFF	TGTGCCCTCAACTCGGTCTCAACTAATGAAAAACTGTTTTTT
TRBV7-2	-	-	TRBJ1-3	CASSPLDSYGNTIYF	TGTGCCAGCAGCCCGCTGGACAGCTATGGAAACACCATATATTTT
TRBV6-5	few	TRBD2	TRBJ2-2	CASRIAGALTGELFF	TGTGCCAGCAGGATAGCGGGGGCCCTCACCGGGGAGCTGTTTTTT
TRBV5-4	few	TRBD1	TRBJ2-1	CASSWRARQGGGNEQFF	TGTGCCAGCAGCTGGCGGGCCCGACAGGGGGGTGGGAATGAGCAGTTCTTC
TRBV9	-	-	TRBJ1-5	CASSVGSGVQPQHF	TGTGCCAGCAGCGTAGGCTCGGGGGTCCAGCCCCAGCATTTT